The 18 T cell receptor beta chains reported below all come from one sample, sequenced in a study of blood T cell repertoires in COVID-19. Clones were read by immunoSEQ multiplex PCR, and TCRdb kept only the in-frame ones, dropping some. Of under 200,000 clones listed, roughly four fifths are singletons. The specimen sequenced was peripheral blood. The receptor set was obtained from a human donor in a cohort sampled during active COVID-19.

This clone came up a few times. The V and J genes are TRBV4-3 and TRBJ1-5; TRBD1 agrees at 7 bases. The V gene end was trimmed by 2 bases and the J gene end by 2 bases; junction bases not matched to a gene: 3. This CDR3 spans 15 amino acids. Per germline, CDR1 LGHNA and CDR2 YSLEER. CDR3 nucleotides: TGCGCCAGCAGCCAAACGACAGGGCGCAATCAGCCCCAGCATTTT. Its protein is CASSQTTGRNQPQHF.

J is TRBJ2-5 and V is TRBV6-6; D might be TRBD2 (5 bases). CDR1 is MNHNY and CDR2 is SVGAGI in the germline V gene (reference sequence). The V and J ends lost 0 bases and 1 base respectively, with 12 bases between them. The CDR3 contains 16 residues. The CDR3 spells CASSYSGSQPQETQYF. The CDR3 DNA sequence: TGTGCCAGCAGTTACTCGGGGAGCCAGCCCCAAGAGACCCAGTACTTC.

The chain combines TRBV19 with TRBJ1-5, with TRBD1 as a possible D gene (6 bases). The germline V gene encodes CDR1 LNHDA and CDR2 SQIVND (reference sequence). Trimming removed 3 bases from V and 4 bases from J, with 13 bases in between. This CDR3 has 15 residues. Written as DNA, the CDR3 is TGTGCCAGTAGTATCCGGGACACGCCGAATCAGCCCCAGCATTTT. Its translation: CASSIRDTPNQPQHF.

The chain combines TRBV21-1 with TRBJ2-7; TRBD1 is the table's D call, not checked against the DNA. TRBV21-1 is a pseudogene locus. The CDR3 is 14 amino acids. CDR3 protein: CASEWTGGVDEQYF. CDR3 DNA: TGTGCCAGCGAATGGACAGGGGGCGTCGACGAGCAGTACTTC.

The chain recombines TRBV27 with TRBJ2-1, with 13 bases aligning to TRBD2. Trimming at V came to 2 bases and at J to 6 bases, leaving 7 bases not matched to a gene. This CDR3 is 17 amino acids long. Germline V gives CDR1 MNHEY, CDR2 SMNVEV (reference sequence). CDR3 loop: CASSLELAGGPGNEQFF. DNA of the CDR3: TGTGCCAGCAGTTTAGAACTAGCGGGAGGGCCGGGCAATGAGCAGTTCTTC.

The chain recombines TRBV5-4 with TRBJ1-1, with 7 bases identical to TRBD1. J gave up 1 base and V 5 bases, and 8 bases lay outside the gene matches. CDR1 is SGHNT and CDR2 is YYREEE in the germline V gene (reference sequence). The CDR3 extends over 15 amino acids. The CDR3 sequence is CASRGDSQRNTEAFF. CDR3 nucleotides: TGTGCCAGCAGAGGGGACAGTCAAAGGAACACTGAAGCTTTCTTT.

V is TRBV7-9 and J is TRBJ2-7; 9 bases are shared with TRBD2. Trimming cost V 1 base and J 7 bases; bases outside gene matches: 5. The CDR3 contains 14 residues. Germline values: CDR1 SEHNR, CDR2 FQNEAQ (reference sequence). The CDR3 protein is CASSLGGGAREQYF. CDR3 coding DNA: TGTGCCAGCAGCTTAGGCGGGGGGGCCCGGGAGCAGTACTTC.

The V gene is TRBV5-1, the J gene TRBJ2-5; TRBD2 matches 14 bases. In germline, CDR1 is SGHRS, CDR2 YFSETQ. J lost 4 bases, V lost 4 bases, and 9 bases had no gene match. The CDR3 consists of 17 residues. This CDR3 is CASSTGLAGDIGETQYF. Here the CDR3 DNA reads TGCGCCAGCAGCACGGGACTAGCGGGGGACATTGGAGAGACCCAGTACTTC.

This clone was seen once. The chain carries TRBV28 and TRBJ1-5, with TRBD1 identical over 9 bases. The CDR3 totals 15 residues. The ends lost 6 bases at V and 6 bases at J; junction bases unmatched: 9. Germline assignment: CDR1 MDHEN and CDR2 SYDVKM. CDR3 in amino acids: CASRPGQGSRQPQHF. CDR3 sequence (DNA): TGTGCCAGCAGACCCGGACAGGGGAGCCGTCAGCCCCAGCATTTT.

The V gene is TRBV28, the J gene TRBJ1-3; D is possibly TRBD1 (6 bases). CDR3 length equals 13 residues. V was trimmed by 9 bases and J by 0 bases, leaving 9 bases between them. The germline CDR1 and CDR2 sequences are MDHEN and SYDVKM. CDR3 in amino acids: CASGTPSGNTIYF. DNA of the CDR3: TGTGCCAGTGGGACACCCTCTGGAAACACCATATATTTT. Drawing the rest from reference TRBV28 and TRBJ1-3, the complete variable domain is DVKVTQSSRYLVKRTGEKVFLECVQDMDHENMFWYRQDPGLGLRLIYFSYDVKMKEKGDIPEGYSVSREKKERFSLILESASTNQTSMYLCASGTPSGNTIYFGEGSWLTVV.

The V and J genes are TRBV5-4 and TRBJ2-1; 9 bases match TRBD2. The J segment lost 9 bases and the V segment lost 4 bases, leaving 11 bases of the junction unmatched. The germline V gene has CDR1 SGHNT and CDR2 YYREEE (reference sequence). The CDR3 runs 15 residues. Here the CDR3 DNA reads TGTGCCAGCAGCCCGTGGGCTAGCGGGGCCTTTGAGCAGTTCTTC. Translation: CASSPWASGAFEQFF.

The V and J genes are TRBV9 and TRBJ2-7, with 7 bases fitting TRBD2. Germline assignment: CDR1 SGDLS and CDR2 YYNGEE. V lost 0 bases, J lost 0 bases, and 6 bases stayed unmatched. The CDR3 is made up of 16 amino acids. The DNA of the CDR3 is TGTGCCAGCAGCGTAGAGGCTAGCGGTCTCTCCTACGAGCAGTACTTC. It codes for CASSVEASGLSYEQYF.

The CDR3 DNA reads as TGTGCCAGCAGTTACCCTCGCCTCCAGTATGGCTACACCTTC. Amino acids: CASSYPRLQYGYTF. The rearrangement uses TRBV6-2 or TRBV6-3 and TRBJ1-2; D unclear. CDR3 length: 14 amino acids. Trimming stripped 2 bases from V and 5 bases from J, with 12 bases between. Germline V gene lookup returns CDR1 MNHEY and CDR2 SVGEGT.

The chain is built from TRBV5-1 and TRBJ1-1; possible D gene TRBD1, 6 bases. V shed 2 bases and J shed 7 bases, with 12 bases lying between them. CDR3 length: 13 residues. The V gene's germline CDR1 is SGHRS and CDR2 YFSETQ. The CDR3: CASSFLTGIEAFF. DNA for the CDR3: TGCGCCAGCAGCTTTTTAACAGGGATTGAAGCTTTCTTT.

Comment on this clone: Germline and junction disagree at one end, which may indicate a read error. CDR3 sequence: CASSVAGGTGELFF. The CDR3 DNA reads as TGTGCCAGCAGCGTAGCGGGGGGGACCGGGGAGCTGTTTTTT. The V and J genes are TRBV7-2 and TRBJ2-2, with 11 bases lining up with TRBD2. The CDR3 sequence is 14 residues long. CDR1 is SGHTA and CDR2 is FQGNSA in the germline V gene. Combining the CDR3 with reference TRBV7-2 and TRBJ2-2 gives the whole variable domain GAGVSQSPSNKVTEKGKDVELRCDPISGHTALYWYRQSLGQGLEFLIYFQGNSAPDKSGLPSDRFSAERTGGSVSTLTIQRTQQEDSAVYLCASSVAGGTGELFFGEGSRLTVL.

The chain joins TRBV28 to TRBJ1-4; 11 bases are shared with TRBD1. Per germline, CDR1 MDHEN and CDR2 SYDVKM. The length of the CDR3 is 15 residues. The J segment lost 8 bases and the V segment lost 4 bases, leaving 6 bases of the junction unmatched. DNA for the CDR3: TGTGCCAGCAGTTCCTGGGACAGGGGGTCGGAAAAACTGTTTTTT. Its translation is CASSSWDRGSEKLFF.

This chain uses TRBV2 with TRBJ2-5; 9 bases align to TRBD1. This CDR3 is built from 13 residues. Germline loops: CDR1 SNHLY, CDR2 FYNNEI. V lost 4 bases and J lost 5; bases outside the gene matches: 2. The CDR3 sequence is CASSVGQGETQYF. CDR3 sequence (DNA): TGTGCCAGCAGTGTGGGACAGGGTGAGACCCAGTACTTC.

The chain combines TRBV10-2 with TRBJ1-6; TRBD1 is a possible D gene (6 bases). Trimming pared 7 bases from V and 5 bases from J, leaving 9 bases between. Germline values: CDR1 WSHSY, CDR2 SAAADI. The CDR3 loop spans 13 amino acids. The CDR3 DNA follows: TGCGCCAGCATGGACAGTGATAATTCACCCCTCCACTTT. Amino acids: CASMDSDNSPLHF.